These T cell receptor beta chains were read from a single sample in a study of cytomegalovirus exposure and HLA in healthy donors. The data were produced by immunoSEQ multiplex PCR, yet TCRdb's version contains in-frame clones alone and is incomplete. The repertoire consists of just over 70,000 clones, with around two thirds occurring once and the leading ten covering more than 9.5%. Sequencing was performed on PBMCs. These receptors were obtained from a human donor in good health. The CDR3 runs from the conserved cysteine through the conserved F or W. The D gene is left open where the match is weak. Where a row states a size, it is once, few, many or the class of an expanded clone; other rows omit it.

clone size,D gene,J gene,V gene,CDR3 protein,CDR3 DNA
.,.,TRBJ1-2,TRBV11-2,CASSPSPGYGYTF,TGTGCCAGCAGCCCATCGCCGGGCTATGGCTACACCTTC
.,TRBD1,TRBJ1-3,TRBV5-1,CASSLQGAGNTIYF,TGCGCCAGCAGCTTGCAGGGGGCGGGAAACACCATATATTTT
.,TRBD2,TRBJ2-1,TRBV10-1,CASSESRPSGSNEQFF,TGCGCCAGCAGTGAGTCGAGGCCTAGCGGGAGCAATGAGCAGTTCTTC
few,TRBD1,TRBJ2-3,TRBV9,CASSPRQGSQYF,TGTGCCAGCAGCCCAAGACAGGGTTCGCAGTATTTT
.,.,TRBJ2-5,TRBV11-3,CASSLEGGTLETQYF,TGTGCCAGCAGCTTAGAGGGGGGAACTCTAGAGACCCAGTACTTC
.,.,TRBJ1-1,TRBV5-1,CASSLPTELNTEAFF,TGCGCCAGCAGCTTACCGACAGAATTGAACACTGAAGCTTTCTTT
.,TRBD1,TRBJ1-1,TRBV5-6,CASSLAGTGRSEAFF,TGTGCCAGCAGCTTGGCTGGGACAGGAAGGAGTGAAGCTTTCTTT
.,.,TRBJ2-5,TRBV6-6,CASREPILETQYF,TGTGCCAGCAGAGAGCCTATTCTAGAGACCCAGTACTTC
once,.,TRBJ1-3,TRBV5-1,CASSQQPGSGNTIYF,TGCGCCAGCAGCCAACAGCCCGGCTCTGGAAACACCATATATTTT
few,TRBD1,TRBJ2-2,TRBV5-1,CASSLKETGAGELFF,TGCGCCAGCAGCTTGAAAGAGACAGGGGCCGGGGAGCTGTTTTTT
.,.,TRBJ1-1,TRBV7-9,CASSLVGWQEVEAFF,TGTGCCAGCAGCTTAGTAGGGTGGCAGGAGGTTGAAGCTTTCTTT
.,TRBD1,TRBJ1-6,TRBV29-1,CSAGDSQNSPLHF,TGCAGCGCTGGGGACAGCCAAAATTCACCCCTCCACTTT
.,.,TRBJ1-2,TRBV28,CASSLRTEYGYTF,TGTGCCAGCAGTTTAAGGACAGAATATGGCTACACCTTC
few,TRBD1,TRBJ2-1,TRBV18,CASSPNPAPRQGAYNEQFF,TGTGCCAGCTCACCGAACCCCGCCCCGCGACAGGGGGCATACAATGAGCAGTTCTTC
.,TRBD1,TRBJ2-5,TRBV5-6,CASSLDRVQETQYF,TGTGCCAGCAGCCTCGACAGGGTCCAAGAGACCCAGTACTTC
.,TRBD2,TRBJ2-3,TRBV2,CASIAGLVTDTQYF,TGTGCCAGTATCGCGGGACTAGTGACAGATACGCAGTATTTT
.,.,TRBJ2-7,TRBV18,CASSDLTGRNEQYF,TGTGCCAGCTCGGATCTGACAGGGAGGAACGAGCAGTACTTC
few,TRBD2,TRBJ2-5,TRBV5-4,CASSSGTSGTQETQYF,TGTGCCAGCAGCTCTGGGACTAGCGGGACACAAGAGACCCAGTACTTC
once,.,TRBJ1-5,TRBV2,CASSGGSNQPQHF,TGTGCCAGCAGTGGGGGCAGCAATCAGCCCCAGCATTTT
.,TRBD1,TRBJ1-5,TRBV19,CASTSRGRGLSQPQHF,TGTGCCAGTACCTCCCGGGGCAGGGGGCTTAGTCAGCCCCAGCATTTT
once,.,TRBJ2-7,TRBV27,CASSFSDRINEQYF,TGTGCCAGCAGTTTCTCCGACAGGATCAACGAGCAGTACTTC
.,TRBD1,TRBJ1-5,TRBV5-6,CASSYWDRENQPQHF,TGTGCCAGCAGCTATTGGGACAGGGAAAATCAGCCCCAGCATTTT
.,TRBD1,TRBJ2-3,TRBV9,CASSPQRGPYLRDTQYF,TGTGCCAGCAGCCCTCAGAGGGGGCCCTATCTGAGGGATACGCAGTATTTT
.,TRBD1,TRBJ1-5,TRBV28,CASRSKGGQGAWQPQHF,TGTGCCAGCAGATCTAAGGGGGGACAGGGGGCTTGGCAGCCCCAGCATTTT
.,.,TRBJ2-2,TRBV5-1,CASSPVGGNTGELFF,TGCGCCAGCAGTCCGGTCGGGGGGAACACCGGGGAGCTGTTTTTT
.,.,TRBJ2-3,TRBV2,CASRRSTDTQYF,TGTGCCAGCAGGCGGTCCACAGATACGCAGTATTTT
.,TRBD1,TRBJ1-2,TRBV18,CASLPMDRPNYGYTF,TGTGCCAGCTTGCCCATGGACAGGCCCAACTATGGCTACACCTTC